The 10 T cell receptor beta chains in this list originate from one sample, sequenced in a study of T cells after yellow fever vaccination. TCRdb independently ran MiXCR on the 5' RACE reads; one entry per CDR3 protein. Of 42,000 or so distinct CDR3 sequences listed, roughly 7.1% were seen once; the top ten hold 15%. The sequenced sample was CD8+ T cells not binding an NS4B(214-222) dextramer, sorted from PBMCs, obtained 45 days after the yellow fever booster vaccination. The receptors derive from a man aged 30 to 45 who received the YFV17D yellow fever vaccine.

The V gene is TRBV20-1, the J gene TRBJ2-7; the D is unclear. Looked up from germline, CDR1 is DFQATT and CDR2 is SNEGSKA (reference sequence). CDR3 length: 13 residues. Trimming shortened V by 3 bases and J by 2 bases, and 11 bases separated the two germline ends. In nucleotides, the CDR3 is TGCAGTGCTAGTTCTCAGAGAGCCTACGAGCAGTACTTC. Translating it yields CSASSQRAYEQYF.

With respect to this clonotype: This clone may be a read error of a much larger clone one base away. The chain carries TRBV7-2 and TRBJ2-5, with a possible D match to TRBD2 (5 bases). CDR3 size: 16 residues. The germline V gene has CDR1 SGHTA and CDR2 FQGNSA. CDR3 nucleotides: TGTGGCAGCAGCTTTTGGAGGAGCCCAGGCCGGGAGACCCAGTACTTC. Protein: CGSSFWRSPGRETQYF.

This clonotype was seen repeatedly, ten times or more. The chain combines TRBV6-2 or TRBV6-3 with TRBJ2-5; D possibly uses TRBD1 or TRBD2 (5 bases each). The CDR3 runs to 17 residues. Germline lookup yields CDR1 MNHEY and CDR2 SVGEGT. Trimming took 0 bases from V and 3 from J, leaving 17 bases between them. Written as DNA, the CDR3 is TGTGCCAGCAGTTACTCCTGGGGACCGATGAAGAAAGAGACCCAGTACTTC. Protein: CASSYSWGPMKKETQYF.

A word on this clonotype: Just one base apart from a much larger clone, this may be a read error. This rearrangement joins TRBV6-5 to TRBJ2-5, with D unclear. The CDR3 runs to 12 residues. CDR1 and CDR2 (germline): MNHEY, SVGAGI. This CDR3 reads CTSSYPWETQYF. CDR3 bases: TGTACCAGCAGTTACCCATGGGAGACCCAGTACTTC.

This clonotype was seen a handful of times. V usage is TRBV7-2 and J usage is TRBJ2-7; 9 nucleotides line up with TRBD2. The CDR3 sequence is 17 residues long. Losses at the gene ends were 0 bases for V and 6 bases for J; bases not matched to a gene: 12. The V gene's germline CDR1 is SGHTA and CDR2 FQGNSA. The CDR3 here is CASSLAIAGGPRGEQYF. The CDR3 coding sequence is TGTGCCAGCAGCTTAGCAATCGCGGGAGGGCCAAGGGGCGAGCAGTACTTC.

This clonotype has ten or more counts. This rearrangement joins TRBV7-2 to TRBJ2-7, with 7 bases matching TRBD2. V was pared by 3 bases and J by 5 bases, with 7 bases of the junction left unmatched. Germline loops: CDR1 SGHTA, CDR2 FQGNSA. The CDR3 runs to 14 residues. DNA of the CDR3: TGTGCCAGCAGCTTCCCGGGAGGTATGGACGAGCAGTACTTC. It specifies CASSFPGGMDEQYF.

This chain links TRBV5-4 with TRBJ2-1, with D unclear. The CDR3 is 12 residues long. Germline values: CDR1 SGHNT, CDR2 YYREEE (reference sequence). Trimming took 0 bases from V and 8 from J, leaving 6 bases between them. The CDR3 DNA is TGTGCCAGCAGCTTGGGTTACGATGAGCAGTTCTTC. Its translation is CASSLGYDEQFF.

This clonotype was counted once. This chain joins TRBV5-1 and TRBJ2-1; no firm D call. V lost 5 bases and J lost 0, with 12 bases in between. Germline CDR1 reads SGHRS; CDR2 reads YFSETQ. CDR3 length: 15 residues. CDR3 sequence reads: CASRPDPSSYNEQFF. The CDR3, as DNA: TGCGCCAGCAGGCCCGACCCGAGCTCCTACAATGAGCAGTTCTTC.

Only a few counts were recorded for this clonotype. V and J are TRBV5-1 and TRBJ1-3; D gene unclear. This CDR3 is 16 amino acids long. Germline lookup yields CDR1 SGHRS and CDR2 YFSETQ. V lost 0 bases to trimming and J lost 0 bases, with 10 bases between them. CDR3 DNA sequence: TGCGCCAGCAGCTTGGATCCCGGCCCCTCTGGAAACACCATATATTTT. The encoded protein is CASSLDPGPSGNTIYF.

This clonotype was observed a few times. The rearrangement joins TRBV7-8 to TRBJ2-1; 9 bases fit TRBD2. CDR1 and CDR2 (germline): SGHVS, FQNEAQ. The CDR3 spans 15 residues. V was clipped by 2 bases and J by 5 bases; unmatched bases: 4. CDR3 sequence (DNA): TGTGCCAGCAGCTTAAGCGGGAGGTCCAACAATGAGCAGTTCTTC. Translated, it gives CASSLSGRSNNEQFF. Combining the CDR3 with reference TRBV7-8 and TRBJ2-1 gives the whole variable domain GAGVSQSPRYKVAKRGQDVALRCDPISGHVSLFWYQQALGQGPEFLTYFQNEAQLDKSGLPSDRFFAERPEGSVSTLKIQRTQQEDSAVYLCASSLSGRSNNEQFFGPGTRLTVL.